The rows below give T cell receptor beta chains drawn from one sample of a study of T cells in tumors after PD-1 blockade. Only in-frame clones appear in the TCRdb table, and some are missing; sequencing was by immunoSEQ multiplex PCR. The sample has over 60,000 clones, over 65% seen once. The sample consisted of PBMCs, taken after anti-PD-1 treatment. All receptors come from a human donor with basal cell carcinoma. The CDR3 runs from the conserved cysteine through the conserved F or W. The order of the fields is D gene, V gene, J gene, clone size, CDR3 protein. A D gene is named only where the DNA matches it firmly. The size field is filled for only some rows; it gives once, few, many or a size class.

-	TRBV5-1	TRBJ2-2	-	CASSLTYGGELFF
TRBD1	TRBV5-1	TRBJ2-2	-	CASSPGTANTGELFF
TRBD1	TRBV28	TRBJ2-7	-	CASSLYGQGYF
TRBD1	TRBV19	TRBJ2-7	-	CASSTGQGYEQYF
-	TRBV29-1	TRBJ2-1	-	CSVDRGVEQFF
-	TRBV30	TRBJ2-7	many	CAWSGVHEQYF
-	TRBV5-5	TRBJ2-7	-	CASSRWDTDEQYF
-	TRBV7-2	TRBJ2-5	-	CASSTGPSSQETQYF
-	TRBV12-3/TRBV12-4	TRBJ1-1	-	CASSLERRTEAFF
-	TRBV5-1	TRBJ2-5	-	CASSFMWGETQYF
-	TRBV5-1	TRBJ2-1	-	CASSLAALVPEQFF
-	TRBV4-2	TRBJ2-5	few	CASSQDSGGAETQYF
TRBD1	TRBV12-3/TRBV12-4	TRBJ1-2	-	CASSWGRGLGYTF
-	TRBV25-1	TRBJ1-2	few	CASSVGRAGYGYTF
-	TRBV5-6	TRBJ2-7	-	CASSWGTVWEQYF
TRBD1	TRBV3-1/TRBV3-2	TRBJ1-2	-	CASSQDVGQLYGYTF
-	TRBV7-8	TRBJ1-2	-	CASSLVGGEIGNYGYTF
-	TRBV5-4	TRBJ2-1	-	CASSSSNEQFF
TRBD1	TRBV7-9	TRBJ1-1	-	CASSANPGQRLWEAFF
-	TRBV28	TRBJ1-3	-	CASSPPGTGNTIYF
TRBD1	TRBV5-5	TRBJ2-4	-	CASSIPGQIKNIQYF
-	TRBV7-8	TRBJ2-1	-	CASSPRHSSAPEREQFF
TRBD1	TRBV30	TRBJ2-2	-	CAWSYRGRGGELFF
-	TRBV7-2	TRBJ2-4	-	CASSPYTGAGQVKNIQYF
-	TRBV27	TRBJ2-7	many	CASSLLPSHLGEQYF